This TCR beta chain was captured by sequencing in a study of OX40 agonist ivuxolimab in advanced cancers. Study-wide results and limits: Low normalized T-cell clonal expansion also characterized some of the nonresponders.

Profiling relied on immunoSEQ multiplex PCR, and the TCRdb table lists in-frame clones only, not all of them. The sample yields tens of thousands of clones, about nine tenths seen once. This clone has only a few counts. Antigen: not known. The CDR3 has 13 amino acids. Per the germline V gene, CDR1 is MDHEN and CDR2 is SYDVKM. V gave up 7 bases and J gave up 5 bases, with 12 bases separating them. The source of this sequence is an adult with an advanced solid tumor such as melanoma, head and neck, liver or kidney cancer. The specimen comprised CD4+ or CD8+ T cells sorted from blood, sampled in a trial of the OX40 agonist ivuxolimab. The chain links TRBV28 to TRBJ2-1; D possibly corresponds to TRBD2 (6 bases). The CDR3 sequence is CASTTPGDNEQFF. The CDR3 nucleotides read TGTGCCAGCACCACCCCGGGGGACAATGAGCAGTTCTTC.